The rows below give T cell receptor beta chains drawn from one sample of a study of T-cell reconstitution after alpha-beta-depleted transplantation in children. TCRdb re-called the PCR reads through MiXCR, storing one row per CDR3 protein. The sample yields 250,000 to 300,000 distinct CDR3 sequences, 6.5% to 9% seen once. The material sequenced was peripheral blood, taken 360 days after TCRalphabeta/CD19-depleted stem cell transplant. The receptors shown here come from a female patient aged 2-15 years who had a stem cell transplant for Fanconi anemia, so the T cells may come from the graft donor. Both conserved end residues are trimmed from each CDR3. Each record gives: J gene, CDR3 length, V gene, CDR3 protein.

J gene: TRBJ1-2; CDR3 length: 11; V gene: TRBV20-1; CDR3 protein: SAGAQGDYGYT
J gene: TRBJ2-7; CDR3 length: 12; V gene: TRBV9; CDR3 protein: ASSPERGFVEQY
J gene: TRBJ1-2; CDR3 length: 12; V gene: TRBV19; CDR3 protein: ASLHPGWGYGYT
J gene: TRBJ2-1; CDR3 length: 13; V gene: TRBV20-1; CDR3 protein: SASHSGGAYNEQF
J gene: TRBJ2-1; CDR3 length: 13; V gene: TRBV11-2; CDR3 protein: ASSLDGGVYNEQF
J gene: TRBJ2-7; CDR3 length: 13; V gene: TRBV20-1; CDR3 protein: SANPLAGASYEQY
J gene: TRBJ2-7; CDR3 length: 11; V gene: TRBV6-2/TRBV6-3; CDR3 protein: ASNRGQRYEQY
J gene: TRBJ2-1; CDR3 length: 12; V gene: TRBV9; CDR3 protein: ASSEGDLYNEQF
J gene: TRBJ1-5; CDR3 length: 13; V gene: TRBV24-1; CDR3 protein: ATSDRREVYQPQH
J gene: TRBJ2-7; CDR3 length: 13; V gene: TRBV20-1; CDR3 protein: SARVPGTDDYEQY
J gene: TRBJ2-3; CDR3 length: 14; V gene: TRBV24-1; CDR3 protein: ATSDAPQGHTDTQY
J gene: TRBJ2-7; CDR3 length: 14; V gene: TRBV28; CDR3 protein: ASSSYRDRVPYEQY
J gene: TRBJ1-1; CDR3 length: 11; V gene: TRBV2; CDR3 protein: ASIGQGGTEAF
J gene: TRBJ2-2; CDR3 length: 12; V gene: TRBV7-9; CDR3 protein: ASSLALATGELF
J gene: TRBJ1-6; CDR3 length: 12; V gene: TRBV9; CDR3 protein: ASSVSPETSPLH
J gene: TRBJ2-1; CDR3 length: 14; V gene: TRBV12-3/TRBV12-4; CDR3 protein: ASSRLAGEGYNEQF
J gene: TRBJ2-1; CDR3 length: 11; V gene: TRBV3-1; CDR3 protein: ASSQGRGTGLV